Shown below are 23 T cell receptor beta chains from a single sample sequenced in a study of blood T cell repertoires in COVID-19. Measured with immunoSEQ multiplex PCR; TCRdb has only the in-frame clones, and not every one. The data hold roughly 78,000 clones, with about 89% observed a single time. Sequencing was carried out using peripheral blood. These receptors were taken from a woman in her sixties or seventies with acute or convalescent COVID-19.

The rearrangement uses TRBV11-2 and TRBJ2-3, with D unclear. The germline CDR1 and CDR2 sequences are SGHAT and FQNNGV. The CDR3 spans 15 residues. Deletions cut 1 base from V and 2 bases from J, with 10 bases between. CDR3 protein: CASSLGSRSTDTQYF. CDR3 coding DNA: TGTGCCAGCAGCTTAGGGTCGCGGTCCACAGATACGCAGTATTTT.

In nucleotides, the CDR3 is TGCGCCAGCAGCTTGGAACAAGGGGCACCCCTCCACTTT. It encodes CASSLEQGAPLHF. J is TRBJ1-6 and V is TRBV5-1; possible D gene TRBD1, 5 bases. In germline, CDR1 is SGHRS, CDR2 YFSETQ. CDR3 length equals 13 residues. V lost 0 bases to trimming and J lost 11 bases, with 9 bases between them.

A single count supports this clone. The V and J genes are TRBV7-6 and TRBJ2-3; 11 bases are shared with TRBD1. CDR3 length equals 15 residues. The trim removed 6 bases at V and 5 bases at J, leaving 7 bases unmatched. Germline CDR1 SGHVS, CDR2 FNYEAQ. The CDR3: CASSPRTGGEDTQYF. The CDR3 bases are TGTGCCAGCAGTCCTCGGACAGGGGGCGAAGATACGCAGTATTTT.

The rearrangement links TRBV12-3 or TRBV12-4 to TRBJ2-5; D might be TRBD1 (6 bases). The CDR3 has 12 amino acids. V lost 4 bases to trimming and J lost 9 bases, with 12 bases between them. CDR3 nucleotides: TGTGCCAGCAGTTGGGGGCAGGAGGCCCAGTACTTC. Translating gives CASSWGQEAQYF.

Details on this clone: The same CDR3 can be traced to other DNA sequences in this sample. This chain uses TRBV4-1 with TRBJ2-1, with D possibly being TRBD2 (5 bases). Trimming removed 0 bases at V and 3 bases at J, with 6 bases between. The CDR3 is made up of 14 amino acids. Germline V lookup: CDR1 MGHRA, CDR2 YSYEKL. DNA for the CDR3: TGCGCCAGCAGCCAAGACGCGGGCTACAATGAGCAGTTCTTC. Translated: CASSQDAGYNEQFF.

This clone was seen just once. The chain combines TRBV7-9 with TRBJ1-4, with D unclear. Germline lookup yields CDR1 SEHNR and CDR2 FQNEAQ (reference sequence). Between the trimmed V and J ends, which lost 5 bases and 8 bases, there was a span of 12 bases. The CDR3 covers 13 residues. The CDR3 nucleotides are TGTGCCAGCAGCCCTCTTGCCACAGAAAAACTGTTTTTT. Protein: CASSPLATEKLFF.

V usage is TRBV6-5 and J usage is TRBJ2-7; 9 positions match TRBD2. After removal of 5 bases from V and 7 bases from J, the junction contained 9 bases not matched to a gene. The CDR3 sequence is 14 residues long. Per the germline V gene, CDR1 is MNHEY and CDR2 is SVGAGI. Here the CDR3 DNA reads TGTGCCAGCAGTCCCCGGACTAGCGCGGAGGAGCAGTACTTC. It codes for CASSPRTSAEEQYF.

V and J are TRBV4-2 and TRBJ2-1, with D tentatively TRBD1 (5 bases). V shed 0 bases and J shed 6 bases, with 15 bases lying between them. The CDR3 consists of 16 residues. Germline V lookup: CDR1 LGHNA, CDR2 YNFKEQ. For the CDR3, the DNA is TGTGCCAGCAGCCAAGAATCGACAGTCAACGGCAATGAGCAGTTCTTC. It codes for CASSQESTVNGNEQFF.

The rearrangement uses TRBV9 and TRBJ2-3; tentative D call: TRBD1 (7 bases). Deletions cut 3 bases from V and 5 bases from J, with 16 bases between. CDR1 and CDR2 from the germline V gene are SGDLS and YYNGEE. The CDR3 contains 15 residues. In DNA form, the CDR3 reads TGTGCCAGCAGCGATCGACAGGGAGGAGAAGATACGCAGTATTTT. This codes for CASSDRQGGEDTQYF.

This clone occurred a few times. The chain employs TRBV6-6 and TRBJ1-1; D ambiguous. CDR3 size: 13 residues. Trimming took 2 bases from V and 11 from J, leaving 15 bases between them. Per germline, CDR1 MNHNY and CDR2 SVGAGI (reference sequence). Here the CDR3 DNA reads TGTGCCAGCAGTTACGGGCAGGAAACTCACGCTTTCTTT. Its translation: CASSYGQETHAFF.

The chain combines TRBV19 with TRBJ2-2; TRBD2 might be the D (6 bases). The V gene's germline CDR1 is LNHDA and CDR2 SQIVND (reference sequence). V dropped 1 base and J dropped 6 bases, with 12 bases sitting between them. The CDR3 totals 15 residues. CDR3 sequence reads: CASSIVGLLSGELFF. CDR3 coding DNA: TGTGCCAGTAGTATAGTGGGACTGCTGTCCGGGGAGCTGTTTTTT.

The chain couples TRBV6-2 or TRBV6-3 to TRBJ2-7; D gene uncertain. This CDR3 contains 11 residues. The V gene's germline CDR1 is MNHEY and CDR2 SVGEGT. Trimming took 4 bases from V and 5 from J, leaving 6 bases between them. For the CDR3, the DNA is TGTGCCAGCAGTTCTTATCACGAGCAGTACTTC. Encoded protein: CASSSYHEQYF.

The chain has TRBV30 and TRBJ2-7; TRBD1 might be the D (6 bases). The germline V gene has CDR1 GTSNPN and CDR2 SVGIG (reference sequence). The CDR3 totals 13 residues. V was clipped by 2 bases and J by 0 bases, with 8 bases between them. The CDR3: CAWSSDSSYEQYF. CDR3 sequence (DNA): TGTGCCTGGAGTTCGGACAGCTCCTACGAGCAGTACTTC.

The genes are TRBV7-2 and TRBJ1-4; 10 bases fit TRBD1. J gave up 8 bases and V 5 bases, and 5 bases lay outside the gene matches. Looked up from germline, CDR1 is SGHTA and CDR2 is FQGNSA. The CDR3 covers 14 residues. CDR3 coding DNA: TGTGCCAGCAGCCGCCAGGGACAGGGGGAAAAACTGTTTTTT. Encoded protein: CASSRQGQGEKLFF.

This chain links TRBV28 with TRBJ1-2; D not certain. The V gene's germline CDR1 is MDHEN and CDR2 SYDVKM. This CDR3 contains 11 residues. Deletions cut 3 bases from V and 10 bases from J, with 9 bases between. CDR3 protein: CASSLREHYTF. The DNA of the CDR3 is TGTGCCAGCAGTTTGAGGGAACACTACACCTTC.

This sequence joins TRBV28 and TRBJ1-5; TRBD1 matches at 9 bases. CDR1 is MDHEN and CDR2 is SYDVKM in the germline V gene. The CDR3 is 14 amino acids. V dropped 5 bases and J dropped 7; count of bases not matched to a gene: 6. The CDR3 is CASSTGGFLQPQHF. CDR3 sequence (DNA): TGTGCCAGCAGTACAGGGGGCTTTTTGCAGCCCCAGCATTTT.

The table lists this clone with a few counts. The chain is built from TRBV12-2 and TRBJ1-2; TRBD1, the table's D call, lacks a check against the DNA. TRBV12-2 is designated a pseudogene. This CDR3 has 17 residues. In nucleotides, the CDR3 is TGTGCAAGTCGCTTAATTCCGGACAGGGAGGCTAACTATGGCTACACCTTC. Translation gives CASRLIPDREANYGYTF.

This clone was seen once. This chain joins TRBV10-3 and TRBJ1-6; tentatively, D is TRBD1 (6 bases). This CDR3 has 15 amino acids. CDR1 ENHRY and CDR2 SYGVKD come from the germline V gene. V gave up 0 bases and J gave up 10 bases, with 13 bases separating them. The CDR3 spells CAISESLQGRSPLHF. Here the CDR3 DNA reads TGTGCCATCAGTGAGTCTCTACAGGGTAGATCACCCCTCCACTTT.

The chain joins TRBV5-6 to TRBJ1-4, with D maybe TRBD1 (5 bases). The germline CDR1 and CDR2 sequences are SGHDT and YYEEEE. The CDR3 extends over 15 amino acids. V was pared by 4 bases and J by 3 bases, with 13 bases between. This chain's CDR3 is CASSKKGRSNEKLFF. In DNA, the CDR3 is TGTGCCAGCAGCAAAAAGGGGAGGTCTAATGAAAAACTGTTTTTT.

The gene calls are TRBV12-3 or TRBV12-4 and TRBJ1-5; tentatively, D is TRBD1 (6 bases). The CDR3 runs to 13 residues. Trimming pared 6 bases from V and 6 bases from J, leaving 12 bases between. The CDR3 loop reads CASSVRGIQPQHF. CDR3 in DNA: TGTGCCAGCAGCGTAAGGGGGATTCAGCCCCAGCATTTT.

The chain has TRBV28 and TRBJ1-1; 8 bases are a match to TRBD1. The CDR3 sequence is 15 residues long. After removal of 5 bases from V and 4 bases from J, the junction contained 9 bases not matched to a gene. Germline CDR1 reads MDHEN; CDR2 reads SYDVKM. CDR3 in amino acids: CASSGQGGWGTEAFF. The CDR3 region has the DNA TGTGCCAGCAGTGGACAGGGAGGGTGGGGCACTGAAGCTTTCTTT. Drawing the rest from reference TRBV28 and TRBJ1-1, the complete variable domain is DVKVTQSSRYLVKRTGEKVFLECVQDMDHENMFWYRQDPGLGLRLIYFSYDVKMKEKGDIPEGYSVSREKKERFSLILESASTNQTSMYLCASSGQGGWGTEAFFGQGTRLTVV.

The V gene is TRBV7-9, the J gene TRBJ1-5, with unresolved D. The V end lost 5 bases, the J end lost 1 base, and 18 bases lay between the germline ends. Germline-derived CDR1 and CDR2 are SEHNR and FQNEAQ (reference sequence). The CDR3 is 17 residues long. The CDR3 spells CASSPVGPPGSNQPQHF. CDR3 coding DNA: TGTGCCAGCAGCCCGGTGGGCCCTCCGGGAAGCAATCAGCCCCAGCATTTT.

This rearrangement joins TRBV9 to TRBJ1-2; D is uncertain. Germline CDR1 is SGDLS and CDR2 is YYNGEE. V shed 4 bases and J shed 7 bases, with 11 bases lying between them. The length of the CDR3 is 12 residues. CDR3 DNA: TGTGCCAGCAGCCAAGGAGGCTCTGGCTACACCTTC. Its protein is CASSQGGSGYTF.